These T cell receptor beta chains were read from a single sample in a study of identical twins. TCRdb reprocessed the 5' RACE reads with MiXCR, giving one entry per CDR3 protein. The sample records approximately 500,000 distinct CDR3 sequences, 20% to 25% being singletons. These records were also assigned to another study, of T cells expressing NK-cell markers.

Material: CD4+ T cells sorted from blood. These receptors were obtained from a young woman in good health. Both conserved end residues are part of each CDR3. The D gene is left open where the match is weak. Rows give clone size only sometimes, using once, few, many, or a class for an expanded clone.

j_call clone_size d_call v_call cdr3_nt cdr3_aa
TRBJ1-1 few . TRBV11-3 TGTGCCAGCAGCTCGCGCCGGGACAAGGTAGCTTTCTTT CASSSRRDKVAFF
TRBJ2-5 . TRBD2 TRBV4-3 TGCGCCAGCAGCCAAGGACTAGCGGGAGACCTGTACCAAGAGACCCAGTACTTC CASSQGLAGDLYQETQYF
TRBJ2-4 . TRBD2 TRBV2 TGTGCCAGCACTGCGGGGGGGCTCGCCGCCAAAAACATTCAGTACTTC CASTAGGLAAKNIQYF
TRBJ2-3 few . TRBV20-1 TGCAGTGCTAGAGGGGTATTCAACACAGATACGCAGTATTTT CSARGVFNTDTQYF
TRBJ2-2 few . TRBV6-2/TRBV6-3 TGTGCCAGCAGTCAATCCGGGGAGCTGTTTTTT CASSQSGELFF
TRBJ1-1 . . TRBV5-1 TGCGCCAGCAGCATAAAGACAACAGGGTATCACACTGAAGCTTTCTTT CASSIKTTGYHTEAFF
TRBJ2-4 few TRBD1 TRBV5-1 TGCGCCAGCAGCTTTTCAGGGGGCGCGACCAAAAACATTCAGTACTTC CASSFSGGATKNIQYF
TRBJ2-4 few TRBD1 TRBV5-1 TGCGCCAGCAGAAAGGGACAGTCCCTAGCCAAAAACATTCAGTACTTC CASRKGQSLAKNIQYF
TRBJ1-2 . . TRBV10-3 TGTGCCATCAGTGAGAACCGCAATGGGAACTATGGCTACACCTTC CAISENRNGNYGYTF
TRBJ1-3 . TRBD1 TRBV2 TGCGCCGGGGGACAGGGGTTCTCTGGAAACACCATATATTTT CAGGQGFSGNTIYF
TRBJ2-5 . . TRBV5-5 TGTGCCAGCAGCCGGACTCGAGTGGAGACCCAGTACTTC CASSRTRVETQYF
TRBJ2-1 few TRBD2 TRBV2 TGTGCCAGCAGTCGGGTCACTAGCGGGGGGTTCCTGAGCTCCTACAATGAGCAGTTCTTC CASSRVTSGGFLSSYNEQFF
TRBJ2-5 . . TRBV10-3 TGTGCCATCAGTGAGTGGGGTCGGACGGGAGCGGCAGAGACCCAGTACTTC CAISEWGRTGAAETQYF
TRBJ2-1 . TRBD1 TRBV7-9 TGTGCCAGCAGCTCGGACCTTACAGGGGCCAGCTACAATGAGCAGTTCTTC CASSSDLTGASYNEQFF
TRBJ2-1 many . TRBV20-1 TGCAGTGCGATGGGTCGTAGCTCCTACAATGAGCAGTTCTTC CSAMGRSSYNEQFF
TRBJ2-3 few TRBD2 TRBV6-1 TGTGCCAGCAGTCCCGGGACTAGCTCGGTGGGAGATACGCAGTATTTT CASSPGTSSVGDTQYF
TRBJ2-4 . TRBD2 TRBV5-1 TGCGCCAGCAGCAACCCGTTGGCGGGAGGCAAAAACATTCAGTACTTC CASSNPLAGGKNIQYF
TRBJ2-7 . TRBD1 TRBV5-6 TGTGCCAGCAGTCGCTGGACAGGGGGGACCTACGAGCAGTACTTC CASSRWTGGTYEQYF
TRBJ1-1 . . TRBV7-9 TGTGCCAGCAGCCCCATGGGTACTGAAGCTTTCTTT CASSPMGTEAFF
TRBJ2-1 . TRBD2 TRBV3-1 TGTGCCAGCACCCCTAGCGGGACCGTAAATGAGCAGTTCTTC CASTPSGTVNEQFF
TRBJ1-5 few . TRBV3-1 TGTGCCAGCAGCCAAGACGACAGGCCCCAGCATTTT CASSQDDRPQHF
TRBJ2-1 . TRBD2 TRBV7-3 TGTGCCAGCAGCTTGACTAGCGGGGTTGAGCAGTTCTTC CASSLTSGVEQFF
TRBJ1-2 . . TRBV6-1 TGTGCCAGCAGTGAACAGACACCGCAATATGGCTACACCTTC CASSEQTPQYGYTF